Listed here are 18 T cell receptor beta chains from one sample, sequenced in a study of T cells in tuberculosis. Time point in this sample: new active TB diagnosis, blood taken before or within 7 days of starting treatment. The table came from immunoSEQ multiplex PCR; TCRdb's copy has only in-frame clones and leaves some out. The sample includes about 53,000 clones, 90% to 95% of them seen just once. This sample comprised PBMCs, obtained at tuberculosis diagnosis. Receptors were obtained from an adult with tuberculosis.

The CDR3 reads CASSWTGERYGYTF. The CDR3 DNA is TGTGCCAGCAGTTGGACAGGGGAAAGATATGGCTACACCTTC. This chain links TRBV27 with TRBJ1-2; 9 nucleotides agree with TRBD1. The germline gives CDR1 MNHEY, CDR2 SMNVEV (reference sequence). J lost 5 bases, V lost 4 bases, and 5 bases had no gene match. The CDR3 has 14 residues.

The chain is built from TRBV7-2 and TRBJ2-1; 15 bases are a match to TRBD2. The CDR3 is 16 amino acids. Germline-derived CDR1 and CDR2 are SGHTA and FQGNSA. J lost 9 bases, V lost 1 base, and 4 bases had no gene match. CDR3 sequence reads: CASSLEGLAGGSEQFF. The DNA of the CDR3 is TGTGCCAGCAGCTTAGAAGGACTAGCGGGAGGGAGTGAGCAGTTCTTC.

V usage is TRBV6-1 and J usage is TRBJ2-2; no firm D call. Per the germline V gene, CDR1 is MNHNS and CDR2 is SASEGT. This CDR3 is built from 13 residues. V lost 1 base and J lost 7, with 7 bases in between. CDR3 residues: CASSEDGLGELFF. CDR3 DNA: TGTGCCAGCAGTGAAGATGGCCTCGGGGAGCTGTTTTTT.

The rearrangement joins TRBV10-1 to TRBJ1-1; 8 nucleotides agree with TRBD1. Per the germline V gene, CDR1 is WNHNN and CDR2 is SYGVQD (reference sequence). The CDR3 is 15 amino acids. With V trimmed by 5 bases and J by 3 bases, 8 bases remained unmatched. The CDR3 bases are TGCGCCAGCAGTCCAGGACAGGGTGATGACACTGAAGCTTTCTTT. Translated: CASSPGQGDDTEAFF.

This sequence joins TRBV5-1 and TRBJ2-1, with a tentative D call TRBD2 (5 bases). Germline V lookup: CDR1 SGHRS, CDR2 YFSETQ. This CDR3 spans 16 amino acids. V was cut by 0 bases and J by 0 bases, with 10 bases left in between. CDR3 protein: CASSLGGLLSYNEQFF. The CDR3 DNA is TGCGCCAGCAGCTTGGGAGGACTTCTCTCCTACAATGAGCAGTTCTTC.

The genes are TRBV13 and TRBJ2-7, with no clear D. The CDR3 runs to 13 residues. The V gene lost 1 base and the J gene lost 4 bases, with 8 bases spanning the gap. Germline values: CDR1 PRHDT, CDR2 FYEKMQ (reference sequence). The DNA for the CDR3 is TGTGCCAGCAGCTTAGCCCGAGGTTACGAGCAGTACTTC. Residues: CASSLARGYEQYF.

V and J are TRBV11-1 and TRBJ2-7; D perhaps matches TRBD2 (6 bases). This CDR3 comprises 16 residues. The germline V and J ends were trimmed by 5 bases and 3 bases, with 20 bases remaining between them. Germline lookup yields CDR1 SGHAT and CDR2 FQDESV (reference sequence). This chain's CDR3 is CASSAGLTPRVYEQYF. The CDR3 nucleotides read TGTGCCAGCAGCGCGGGACTGACCCCCCGGGTCTACGAGCAGTACTTC. Full variable domain (outside the CDR3, taken from reference TRBV11-1 and TRBJ2-7): EAEVAQSPRYKITEKSQAVAFWCDPISGHATLYWYRQILGQGPELLVQFQDESVVDDSQLPKDRFSAERLKGVDSTLKIQPAELGDSAMYLCASSAGLTPRVYEQYFGPGTRLTVT.

The J gene is TRBJ2-3, the V gene TRBV5-1; 9 positions match TRBD1. This CDR3 contains 18 residues. V trimming: 0 bases; J trimming: 2 bases; junction bases outside the gene matches: 10. The V gene's germline CDR1 is SGHRS and CDR2 YFSETQ. CDR3 nucleotides: TGCGCCAGCAGCTTGGACCCTGTAACAGGGGGCTTCACAGATACGCAGTATTTT. Amino acids: CASSLDPVTGGFTDTQYF. The full variable domain, with the rest looked up from reference TRBV5-1 and TRBJ2-3, is KAGVTQTPRYLIKTRGQQVTLSCSPISGHRSVSWYQQTPGQGLQFLFEYFSETQRNKGNFPGRFSGRQFSNSRSEMNVSTLELGDSALYLCASSLDPVTGGFTDTQYFGPGTRLTVL.

The chain links TRBV27 to TRBJ2-1; D possibly corresponds to TRBD1 (6 bases). The V gene lost 7 bases and the J gene lost 6 bases, with 22 bases spanning the gap. The germline CDR1 and CDR2 sequences are MNHEY and SMNVEV (reference sequence). The CDR3 covers 16 residues. CDR3 coding DNA: TGTGCCAGCACGGGCCCCGGACAGTCGGTCAGCAATGAGCAGTTCTTC. Protein product: CASTGPGQSVSNEQFF.

This chain joins TRBV19 and TRBJ2-2; no clear D gene. V lost 3 bases to trimming and J lost 7 bases, with 9 bases between them. This CDR3 has 13 residues. Germline V gene lookup returns CDR1 LNHDA and CDR2 SQIVND (reference sequence). The CDR3 spells CASSIRLIGELFF. In DNA, the CDR3 is TGTGCCAGTAGTATCAGGTTGATCGGGGAGCTGTTTTTT.

V gene TRBV7-9 combines with J gene TRBJ2-2; 13 bases agree with TRBD2. CDR1 is SEHNR, CDR2 FQNEAQ, per germline (reference sequence). Germline trimming cut 5 bases from V and 5 bases from J; bases unmatched to any gene: 8. The CDR3 sequence is 17 residues long. CDR3 loop: CASSHLTSGRRTGELFF. The DNA for the CDR3 is TGTGCCAGCAGCCACCTGACTAGCGGGAGGAGGACCGGGGAGCTGTTTTTT.

This rearrangement joins TRBV27 to TRBJ2-7, with D unclear. CDR3 length: 13 amino acids. V was pared by 4 bases and J by 6 bases, with 13 bases between. Germline V gives CDR1 MNHEY, CDR2 SMNVEV (reference sequence). CDR3 DNA: TGTGCCAGCAGTTCCTCTCCAAGAGGCGAGCAGTACTTC. Translated: CASSSSPRGEQYF.

The chain carries TRBV19 and TRBJ1-4; maybe TRBD1 (5 bases). CDR1 is LNHDA, CDR2 SQIVND, per germline (reference sequence). The CDR3 has 13 residues. V was cut by 4 bases and J by 4 bases, with 7 bases left in between. Written as DNA, the CDR3 is TGTGCCAGTAGTAACCAGGGTAATGAAAAACTGTTTTTT. Translating it yields CASSNQGNEKLFF.

The rearrangement joins TRBV2 to TRBJ2-7; 11 bases are shared with TRBD2. V lost 3 bases and J lost 7; bases outside the gene matches: 5. This CDR3 comprises 14 residues. Germline V CDR1 and CDR2: SNHLY, FYNNEI. In DNA, the CDR3 is TGTGCCAGCAGTGATAGGACTAGCGGGCATGAGCAGTACTTC. Amino acids: CASSDRTSGHEQYF.

In this sample, this clone turned up once. The V call is TRBV7-9, the J call TRBJ2-1, with 9 bases lining up with TRBD2. V trimming: 3 bases; J trimming: 3 bases; junction bases outside the gene matches: 3. Germline V gene lookup returns CDR1 SEHNR and CDR2 FQNEAQ (reference sequence). The CDR3 has 15 amino acids. The CDR3: CASSLLSGSYNEQFF. DNA of the CDR3: TGTGCCAGCAGCTTGCTTAGCGGGAGCTACAATGAGCAGTTCTTC.

The chain uses TRBV6-6 and TRBJ1-1; D is uncertain. The CDR3 contains 12 residues. V dropped 6 bases and J dropped 8 bases, with 13 bases sitting between them. Germline V CDR1 and CDR2: MNHNY, SVGAGI (reference sequence). CDR3 in amino acids: CASSLSSSEAFF. CDR3 sequence (DNA): TGTGCCAGCAGCCTTAGCTCTTCCGAAGCTTTCTTT.

This clone is a singleton in its sample. The J gene is TRBJ2-7, the V gene TRBV19, with D perhaps TRBD1 (6 bases). Germline V CDR1 and CDR2: LNHDA, SQIVND (reference sequence). The CDR3 contains 15 residues. V lost 2 bases, J lost 2 bases, and 13 bases lay in between. CDR3 sequence (DNA): TGTGCCAGTAGTATATCTCAGGGGATGACCTACGAGCAGTACTTC. Translated: CASSISQGMTYEQYF.

A single count supports this clone. This chain uses TRBV30 with TRBJ1-4, with a weak D call TRBD1 (5 bases). Germline CDR1 is GTSNPN and CDR2 is SVGIG (reference sequence). V shed 0 bases and J shed 5 bases, with 13 bases lying between them. The CDR3 totals 15 residues. The CDR3 here is CAWSVGAVGNEKLFF. CDR3 bases: TGTGCCTGGAGTGTAGGGGCCGTGGGGAATGAAAAACTGTTTTTT.